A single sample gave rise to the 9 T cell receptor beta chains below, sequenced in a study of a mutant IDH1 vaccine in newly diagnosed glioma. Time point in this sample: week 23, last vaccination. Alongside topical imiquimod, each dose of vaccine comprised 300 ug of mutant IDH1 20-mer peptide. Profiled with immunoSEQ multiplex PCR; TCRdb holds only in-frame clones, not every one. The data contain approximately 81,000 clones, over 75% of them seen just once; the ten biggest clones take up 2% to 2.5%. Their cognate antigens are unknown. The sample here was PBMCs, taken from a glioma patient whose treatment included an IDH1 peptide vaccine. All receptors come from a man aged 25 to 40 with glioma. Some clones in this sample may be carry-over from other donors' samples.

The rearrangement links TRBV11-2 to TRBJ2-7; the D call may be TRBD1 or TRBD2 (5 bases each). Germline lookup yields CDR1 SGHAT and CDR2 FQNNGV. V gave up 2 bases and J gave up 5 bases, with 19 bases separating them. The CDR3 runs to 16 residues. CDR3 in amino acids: CASSLNPGRSIHEQYF. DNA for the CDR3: TGTGCCAGCAGCTTAAACCCGGGACGCTCTATCCACGAGCAGTACTTC. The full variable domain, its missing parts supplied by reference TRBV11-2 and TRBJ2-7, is EAGVAQSPRYKIIEKRQSVAFWCNPISGHATLYWYQQILGQGPKLLIQFQNNGVVDDSQLPKDRFSAERLKGVDSTLKIQPAKLEDSAVYLCASSLNPGRSIHEQYFGPGTRLTVT.

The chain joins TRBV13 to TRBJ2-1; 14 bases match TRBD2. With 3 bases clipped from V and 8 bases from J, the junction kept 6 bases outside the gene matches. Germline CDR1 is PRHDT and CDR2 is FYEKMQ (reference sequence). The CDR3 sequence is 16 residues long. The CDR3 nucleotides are TGTGCCAGCAGCTTGACTAGCGGGAGGGCCAAGTATGAGCAGTTCTTC. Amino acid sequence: CASSLTSGRAKYEQFF.

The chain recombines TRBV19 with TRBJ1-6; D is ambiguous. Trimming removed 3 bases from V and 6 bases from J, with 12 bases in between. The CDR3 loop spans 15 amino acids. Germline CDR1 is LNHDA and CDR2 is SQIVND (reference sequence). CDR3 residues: CASSMNQAANSPLHF. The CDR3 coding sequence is TGTGCCAGTAGTATGAATCAGGCAGCTAATTCACCCCTCCACTTT.

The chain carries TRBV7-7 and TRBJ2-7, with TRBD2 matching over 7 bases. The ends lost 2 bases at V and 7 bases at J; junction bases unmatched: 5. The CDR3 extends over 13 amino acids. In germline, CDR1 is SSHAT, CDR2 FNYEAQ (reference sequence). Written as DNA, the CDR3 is TGTGCCAGCAGCTTAAGACGGGGGGATGAGCAGTACTTC. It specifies CASSLRRGDEQYF.

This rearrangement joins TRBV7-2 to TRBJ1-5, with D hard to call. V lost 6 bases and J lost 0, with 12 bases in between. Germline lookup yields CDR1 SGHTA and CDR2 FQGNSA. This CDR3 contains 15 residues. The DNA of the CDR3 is TGTGCCAGCAGGGGTGAGGAATATAGCAATCAGCCCCAGCATTTT. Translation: CASRGEEYSNQPQHF.

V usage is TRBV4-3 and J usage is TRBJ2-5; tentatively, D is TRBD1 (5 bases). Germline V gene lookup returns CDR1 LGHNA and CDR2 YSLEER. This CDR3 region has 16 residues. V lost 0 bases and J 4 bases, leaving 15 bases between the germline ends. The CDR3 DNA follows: TGCGCCAGCAGCCAAGAAGGGGCAGGATGGGGAGAGACCCAGTACTTC. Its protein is CASSQEGAGWGETQYF.

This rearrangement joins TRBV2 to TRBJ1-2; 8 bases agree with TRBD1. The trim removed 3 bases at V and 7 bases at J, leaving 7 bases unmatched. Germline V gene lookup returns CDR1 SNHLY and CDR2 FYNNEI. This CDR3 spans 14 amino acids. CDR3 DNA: TGTGCCAGCAGTGATCCCCCGGACAGGGCTGGCTACACCTTC. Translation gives CASSDPPDRAGYTF. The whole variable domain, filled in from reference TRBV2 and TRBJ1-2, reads EPEVTQTPSHQVTQMGQEVILRCVPISNHLYFYWYRQILGQKVEFLVSFYNNEISEKSEIFDDQFSVERPDGSNFTLKIRSTKLEDSAMYFCASSDPPDRAGYTFGSGTRLTVV.

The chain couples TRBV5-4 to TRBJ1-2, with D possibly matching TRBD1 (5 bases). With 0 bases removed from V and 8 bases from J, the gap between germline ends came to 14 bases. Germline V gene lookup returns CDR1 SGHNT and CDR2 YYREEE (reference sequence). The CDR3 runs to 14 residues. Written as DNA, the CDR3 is TGTGCCAGCAGCTTGGAAGCAGGGAGGCGAGGCTACACCTTC. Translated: CASSLEAGRRGYTF.

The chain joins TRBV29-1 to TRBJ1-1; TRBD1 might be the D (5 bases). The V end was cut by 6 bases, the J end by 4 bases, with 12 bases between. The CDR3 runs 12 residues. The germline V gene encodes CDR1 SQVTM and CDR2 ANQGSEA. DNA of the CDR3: TGCAGCGTGGGGGGGGTAGCCACTGAAGCTTTCTTT. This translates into CSVGGVATEAFF.